This T cell receptor (beta chain) was profiled in a study of blood T cell repertoires in COVID-19. On the study more broadly: The United States, Italy and Spain supplied acute and convalescent COVID-19 samples.

Sequencing was performed with immunoSEQ multiplex PCR; in TCRdb, only in-frame clones are kept and a portion is missing. This repertoire shows about 22,000 clones, more than 85% found once; its top ten account for around 3.1%. Germline V gene lookup returns CDR1 SGHNT and CDR2 YYREEE (reference sequence). V gave up 4 bases and J gave up 5 bases; unmatched junction bases: 7. The CDR3 covers 16 residues. This sequence joins TRBV5-4 and TRBJ2-5, with 14 positions matching TRBD2. This TCR was recovered from a woman in her 70s with active COVID-19. Sequences were obtained from peripheral blood. The CDR3 is CASSPRLAGGGETQYF. The CDR3 nucleotides are TGTGCCAGCAGCCCTCGACTAGCGGGAGGGGGCGAGACCCAGTACTTC.